One sample yielded the 32 T cell receptor beta chains listed below, sequenced in a study of blood T cell repertoires in COVID-19. Profiling relied on immunoSEQ multiplex PCR, and the TCRdb table lists in-frame clones only, not all of them. The sample gives 50,000 to 70,000 clones, under 80% of which show up once; roughly 5.3% is in the top ten. Sequencing used peripheral blood. The receptors here all came from a human donor in a cohort sampled during active COVID-19.

V gene TRBV6-5 combines with J gene TRBJ1-2, with 11 bases that match TRBD1. Germline V CDR1 and CDR2: MNHEY, SVGAGI. CDR3 length: 15 residues. The trim removed 8 bases at V and 8 bases at J, leaving 13 bases unmatched. CDR3 protein: CASPPGQGALKGYTF. CDR3 nucleotide sequence: TGTGCCAGCCCTCCCGGACAGGGGGCTTTAAAGGGCTACACCTTC.

This clone appeared once. The rearrangement links TRBV10-3 to TRBJ1-1; 7 bases align to TRBD1. The CDR3 has 13 residues. Germline lookup yields CDR1 ENHRY and CDR2 SYGVKD. V trimming: 6 bases; J trimming: 4 bases; junction bases outside the gene matches: 5. This chain's CDR3 is CAIRGDSFTEAFF. For the CDR3, the DNA is TGTGCCATCAGGGGGGACAGCTTCACTGAAGCTTTCTTT.

V usage is TRBV21-1 and J usage is TRBJ1-2; TRBD1, as called in the table, went unchecked against the DNA. TRBV21-1 is labeled a pseudogene. The CDR3 runs to 11 residues. For the CDR3, the DNA is TGTGCCACCCTAGAAAAGGGGCTCTACACCTTC. Translating it yields CATLEKGLYTF.

The genes are TRBV14 and TRBJ1-2; 8 positions match TRBD1. The CDR3 runs 17 residues. Germline values: CDR1 SGHDN, CDR2 FVKESK. Losses at the gene ends were 4 bases for V and 4 bases for J; bases not matched to a gene: 14. In DNA, the CDR3 is TGTGCCAGCAGCCCTCGGACAGGGCACTACTCCTTCTATGGCTACACCTTC. This translates into CASSPRTGHYSFYGYTF.

The genes are TRBV28 and TRBJ2-7; 10 nucleotides line up with TRBD1. The CDR3 extends over 16 amino acids. J lost 2 bases, V lost 3 bases, and 7 bases had no gene match. CDR1 MDHEN and CDR2 SYDVKM come from the germline V gene. CDR3 sequence: CASSFLPGQGTYEQYF. The CDR3 DNA is TGTGCCAGCAGTTTTCTACCGGGACAGGGGACCTACGAGCAGTACTTC.

V usage is TRBV7-2 and J usage is TRBJ1-4; 7 bases fit TRBD1. Germline values: CDR1 SGHTA, CDR2 FQGNSA. V trimming: 2 bases; J trimming: 7 bases; junction bases outside the gene matches: 7. The CDR3 has 15 residues. The chain's CDR3 is CASSLTTGVAEKLFF. The CDR3 DNA is TGTGCCAGCAGCTTAACTACAGGGGTAGCTGAAAAACTGTTTTTT.

This chain connects TRBV20-1 to TRBJ2-7, with a possible D match to TRBD1 (5 bases). V dropped 3 bases and J dropped 0 bases, with 15 bases sitting between them. This CDR3 is built from 15 residues. Germline CDR1 DFQATT, CDR2 SNEGSKA (reference sequence). As DNA, the CDR3 is TGCAGTGCTAGTGTCGACAGTGGAAGCTCCTACGAGCAGTACTTC. Its protein is CSASVDSGSSYEQYF.

This clone occurred once. This chain connects TRBV11-2 to TRBJ2-7; D remains ambiguous. The CDR3 totals 15 residues. Germline values: CDR1 SGHAT, CDR2 FQNNGV. V shed 6 bases and J shed 7 bases, with 22 bases lying between them. The CDR3 DNA sequence: TGTGCCAGCAGTCCCTTCGGGTCCCCCTTAGGAGAGCAGTACTTC. Amino acid sequence: CASSPFGSPLGEQYF.

This clone was counted between two and nine times. J is TRBJ2-7 and V is TRBV7-2; 9 positions agree with TRBD2. V was pared by 5 bases and J by 4 bases, with 15 bases of the junction left unmatched. Germline V gene lookup returns CDR1 SGHTA and CDR2 FQGNSA. The CDR3 spans 17 residues. CDR3 nucleotide sequence: TGTGCCAGCAGCCCGCCCGTAGTTGCGGGAGGGGGGTACGAGCAGTACTTC. It codes for CASSPPVVAGGGYEQYF.

The chain employs TRBV5-1 and TRBJ1-2; possible D gene TRBD1, 5 bases. V was cut by 4 bases and J by 0 bases, with 16 bases left in between. Per the germline V gene, CDR1 is SGHRS and CDR2 is YFSETQ. CDR3 length: 16 residues. Here the CDR3 DNA reads TGCGCCAGCAGCCCTGGTACAGGTTACGCTAACTATGGCTACACCTTC. It codes for CASSPGTGYANYGYTF. The variable domain in full, with the rest retrieved from reference TRBV5-1 and TRBJ1-2, is KAGVTQTPRYLIKTRGQQVTLSCSPISGHRSVSWYQQTPGQGLQFLFEYFSETQRNKGNFPGRFSGRQFSNSRSEMNVSTLELGDSALYLCASSPGTGYANYGYTFGSGTRLTVV.

V is TRBV4-1 and J is TRBJ1-5; tentative D call: TRBD1 (5 bases). With 2 bases removed from V and 3 bases from J, the gap between germline ends came to 14 bases. Germline lookup yields CDR1 MGHRA and CDR2 YSYEKL. The CDR3 loop spans 16 amino acids. The CDR3 DNA reads as TGCGCCAGCAGCCAACCTGACAGCCTATACAATCAGCCCCAGCATTTT. As protein: CASSQPDSLYNQPQHF.

The rearrangement uses TRBV6-1 and TRBJ1-2; unclear D gene. V lost 2 bases and J lost 7, with 14 bases in between. This CDR3 is 14 amino acids long. Germline V gene sequence: CDR1 MNHNS, CDR2 SASEGT. The CDR3, as DNA: TGTGCCAGCAGTGAACAATTTGGAAGGAGTGGCTACACCTTC. Residues: CASSEQFGRSGYTF.

Regarding this clone: An end of the junction differs from the germline gene, which may be a read error. V gene TRBV3-1 (or the pseudogene TRBV3-2) combines with J gene TRBJ2-7; TRBD2 agrees at 11 bases. The CDR3 extends over 20 amino acids. CDR1 LGHDT and CDR2 YNNKEL come from the germline V gene (reference sequence). The CDR3: CASNQRTLAGGTGGEDEQYF. The CDR3 DNA reads as TGTGCCAGCAACCAAAGGACCTTAGCGGGAGGGACGGGAGGGGAGGACGAGCAGTACTTC.

The V and J genes are TRBV5-1 and TRBJ2-2; D is unclear. Germline V lookup: CDR1 SGHRS, CDR2 YFSETQ. Trimming shortened V by 4 bases and J by 4 bases, and 8 bases separated the two germline ends. CDR3 length equals 13 residues. CDR3 nucleotides: TGCGCCAGCAGCCGAACGGTCACCGGGGAGCTGTTTTTT. Translation: CASSRTVTGELFF.

V is TRBV29-1 and J is TRBJ1-1, with 12 bases lining up with TRBD1. CDR3 length equals 16 residues. After removal of 2 bases from V and 1 base from J, the junction contained 5 bases not matched to a gene. Germline assignment: CDR1 SQVTM and CDR2 ANQGSEA. CDR3 nucleotide sequence: TGCAGCGTTGAACCGGGACAGGGGGCAGGGAACACTGAAGCTTTCTTT. Protein: CSVEPGQGAGNTEAFF.

This chain uses TRBV30 with TRBJ1-3, with 10 bases lining up with TRBD1. V shed 5 bases and J 4 bases; nucleotides not matched to a gene: 11. The CDR3 covers 16 residues. In germline, CDR1 is GTSNPN, CDR2 SVGIG (reference sequence). CDR3 in amino acids: CAWGTGAVVSGNTIYF. The CDR3 DNA follows: TGTGCCTGGGGGACAGGGGCGGTAGTATCGGGAAACACCATATATTTT.

This chain joins TRBV12-3 or TRBV12-4 and TRBJ1-5; no clear D gene. The V and J ends lost 5 bases and 4 bases respectively, with 6 bases between them. The CDR3 has 12 residues. CDR3 DNA sequence: TGTGCCAGCAGTCTGTTGAATCAGCCCCAGCATTTT. This codes for CASSLLNQPQHF.

The V and J genes are TRBV6-5 and TRBJ1-1; no firm D call. V was pared by 7 bases and J by 4 bases, with 13 bases between. This CDR3 has 13 residues. The germline V gene has CDR1 MNHEY and CDR2 SVGAGI. This CDR3 is CASMIRRGTEAFF. CDR3 coding DNA: TGTGCCAGCATGATCAGACGGGGCACTGAAGCTTTCTTT.

The chain joins TRBV15 to TRBJ1-3; no clear D gene. The CDR3 extends over 14 amino acids. Deletions cut 0 bases from V and 0 bases from J, with 3 bases between. Germline assignment: CDR1 LNHNV and CDR2 YYDKDF (reference sequence). DNA of the CDR3: TGTGCCACCAGCAGAGATTACTCTGGAAACACCATATATTTT. It yields the protein CATSRDYSGNTIYF.

This chain's CDR3 is CASNPGQGPRNTEAFF. CDR3 DNA: TGTGCCAGCAATCCGGGACAGGGGCCGAGGAACACTGAAGCTTTCTTT. The rearrangement uses TRBV28 and TRBJ1-1; TRBD1 matches 10 bases. This CDR3 is 16 amino acids long. From germline, CDR1 is MDHEN and CDR2 SYDVKM. Trimming took 7 bases from V and 1 from J; bases not matched to a gene: 9.

V and J are TRBV5-1 and TRBJ1-1; D unclear. The CDR3 covers 14 residues. The V gene lost 0 bases and the J gene lost 0 bases, with 6 bases spanning the gap. The germline CDR1 and CDR2 sequences are SGHRS and YFSETQ. The CDR3 loop reads CASSLDSLNTEAFF. The CDR3 nucleotides read TGCGCCAGCAGCTTGGACAGTTTGAACACTGAAGCTTTCTTT.

The chain links TRBV5-1 to TRBJ1-6; D is undetermined. The ends were cut back, 3 bases at V and 14 bases at J, with 18 bases in the middle. Germline CDR1 is SGHRS and CDR2 is YFSETQ. CDR3 size: 14 residues. CDR3 protein: CASSSGPSREALHF. For the CDR3, the DNA is TGCGCCAGCAGCTCCGGGCCCTCTCGGGAGGCCCTCCACTTT. Supplemented by reference TRBV5-1 and TRBJ1-6, the full variable domain reads KAGVTQTPRYLIKTRGQQVTLSCSPISGHRSVSWYQQTPGQGLQFLFEYFSETQRNKGNFPGRFSGRQFSNSRSEMNVSTLELGDSALYLCASSSGPSREALHFGNGTRLTVT.

V gene TRBV18 combines with J gene TRBJ2-6, with a weak D call TRBD1 (6 bases). Deletions cut 5 bases from V and 0 bases from J, with 17 bases between. Germline lookup yields CDR1 KGHSH and CDR2 LQKENI. This CDR3 spans 18 amino acids. Here the CDR3 DNA reads TGTGCCAGCTCATCTCGTGCAGGGGCCACCTCTGGGGCCAACGTCCTGACTTTC. It yields the protein CASSSRAGATSGANVLTF.

The CDR3 sequence is CASSLDRAVGYTF. DNA for the CDR3: TGCGCCAGCAGCTTGGACAGGGCAGTTGGCTACACCTTC. V and J are TRBV5-1 and TRBJ1-2; TRBD1 is a possible D gene (6 bases). The CDR3 is made up of 13 amino acids. V was trimmed by 0 bases and J by 7 bases, leaving 10 bases between them. Germline V gives CDR1 SGHRS, CDR2 YFSETQ. The variable domain in full, with the rest retrieved from reference TRBV5-1 and TRBJ1-2, is KAGVTQTPRYLIKTRGQQVTLSCSPISGHRSVSWYQQTPGQGLQFLFEYFSETQRNKGNFPGRFSGRQFSNSRSEMNVSTLELGDSALYLCASSLDRAVGYTFGSGTRLTVV.

In DNA form, the CDR3 reads TGTGCCAGCAGTTACTCCGGGGTCTACGAGCAGTACTTC. This translates into CASSYSGVYEQYF. The chain links TRBV6-5 to TRBJ2-7; possibly TRBD2 for D (5 bases). The CDR3 is made up of 13 amino acids. The germline gives CDR1 MNHEY, CDR2 SVGAGI. V was pared by 0 bases and J by 3 bases, with 6 bases between.

CDR3 DNA: TGTGCCAGCCGATACAGGCCTTCCACAGATACGCAGTATTTT. Protein product: CASRYRPSTDTQYF. The gene calls are TRBV7-8 and TRBJ2-3, with D possibly matching TRBD1 (5 bases). This CDR3 comprises 14 residues. From germline, CDR1 is SGHVS and CDR2 FQNEAQ. V dropped 8 bases and J dropped 2 bases, with 14 bases sitting between them.

V gene TRBV3-1 (or the pseudogene TRBV3-2) combines with J gene TRBJ1-2; possible D gene TRBD1, 6 bases. Germline-derived CDR1 and CDR2 are LGHDT and YNNKEL (reference sequence). This CDR3 contains 14 residues. The V end was cut by 4 bases, the J end by 7 bases, with 16 bases between. CDR3 in DNA: TGTGCCAGCAGCCCGAGTCCCGGGGGGCCTGGCTACACCTTC. This gives the protein CASSPSPGGPGYTF.

The rearrangement uses TRBV18 and TRBJ2-1; 7 bases agree with TRBD2. J gave up 9 bases and V 5 bases, and 7 bases lay outside the gene matches. The CDR3 consists of 13 residues. In germline, CDR1 is KGHSH, CDR2 LQKENI. DNA of the CDR3: TGTGCCAGCTCAGTAGGGACTACGAGTGAGCAGTTCTTC. It translates to CASSVGTTSEQFF.

Relative to its sample, this clone is medium-sized. The rearrangement links TRBV27 to TRBJ2-3; possibly TRBD1 for D (7 bases). The CDR3 covers 15 residues. V dropped 5 bases and J dropped 6 bases, with 18 bases sitting between them. CDR1 is MNHEY, CDR2 SMNVEV, per germline (reference sequence). The CDR3 DNA is TGTGCCAGCAGTACCAGGGGGGATACTGGGGATACGCAGTATTTT. Amino acid sequence: CASSTRGDTGDTQYF.

The chain couples TRBV11-2 to TRBJ2-7; TRBD1 might be the D (6 bases). V shed 4 bases and J shed 2 bases, with 12 bases lying between them. The CDR3 loop spans 14 amino acids. Germline CDR1 is SGHAT and CDR2 is FQNNGV. CDR3 nucleotide sequence: TGTGCCAGCAGCTCAACAGGGTTACCCTACGAGCAGTACTTC. Its protein product is CASSSTGLPYEQYF.

The gene calls are TRBV11-2 and TRBJ2-3; D is perhaps TRBD1 (6 bases). Trimming cost V 5 bases and J 2 bases, with 14 bases left between them. The CDR3 has 15 residues. CDR1 SGHAT and CDR2 FQNNGV come from the germline V gene. The CDR3 DNA reads as TGTGCCAGCAGCCGGACAGCCCCATCCACAGATACGCAGTATTTT. Residues: CASSRTAPSTDTQYF.

The chain carries TRBV11-2 and TRBJ1-2; TRBD1 might be the D (5 bases). This CDR3 has 13 amino acids. CDR1 and CDR2 (germline): SGHAT, FQNNGV. Trimming stripped 5 bases from V and 12 bases from J, with 19 bases between. In nucleotides, the CDR3 is TGTGCCAGCAGCCTGGGGCGTCAGATGGGGCACACCTTC. Translating it yields CASSLGRQMGHTF.